This entry lists 28 T cell receptor beta chains sequenced from one sample in a study of T cells in Graves' hyperthyroidism and ophthalmopathy (dated by TCRdb to the late 2010s). Library preparation employed multiplex PCR. TCRdb lists the instrument as Illumina HiSeq 2000. The TCR beta CDR3 regions were amplified from the RNA transcripts. For the first round of RT-PCR on the TCR CDR3, the HTBI primer set was used together with the Qiagen OneStep RT-PCR kit. The public reads were reanalyzed by TCRdb: fastp trimming at Q25, MiXCR alignment, in-frame beta chains only. All rows with the same CDR3 protein become a single entry with the most common DNA and genes. For this sample there are 300,000 or so distinct CDR3 sequences; about 20% appear just once. The top ten clones comprise approximately 54% of the sample. The sample comprised blood. Receptor source: a woman in her forties or fifties with Graves' hyperthyroidism.

This clonotype has at least ten counts. The chain combines TRBV7-8 with TRBJ2-1; 8 nucleotides line up with TRBD1. This CDR3 has 17 amino acids. J gave up 6 bases and V 2 bases, and 12 bases lay outside the gene matches. Germline V lookup: CDR1 SGHVS, CDR2 FQNEAQ. The CDR3 loop is CASSLRPSGTGSNEQFF. The CDR3 DNA is TGTGCCAGCAGCTTACGCCCCTCCGGGACAGGCAGCAATGAGCAGTTCTTC.

Ten or more counts support this clonotype. The CDR3 DNA sequence: TGTGCCAGCAGCTTATTACGGACGGCCAATGAGCAGTTCTTC. It codes for CASSLLRTANEQFF. J is TRBJ2-1 and V is TRBV11-2; no definite D call. Germline assignment: CDR1 SGHAT and CDR2 FQNNGV. The V gene lost 2 bases and the J gene lost 6 bases, with 11 bases spanning the gap. The CDR3 contains 14 residues.

In its sample, this clonotype was seen many times. The rearrangement joins TRBV2 to TRBJ2-1; tentatively, D is TRBD2 (6 bases). The CDR3 consists of 14 residues. The ends were cut back, 4 bases at V and 4 bases at J, with 11 bases in the middle. Germline-derived CDR1 and CDR2 are SNHLY and FYNNEI. Written as DNA, the CDR3 is TGTGCCAGCAGTGGGGGACTCGTATACAATGAGCAGTTCTTC. This encodes CASSGGLVYNEQFF.

In this sample, this clonotype turned up many times. V and J are TRBV12-3 or TRBV12-4 and TRBJ1-5; tentatively, D is TRBD1 (5 bases). Trimming removed 1 base from V and 3 bases from J, with 10 bases in between. The CDR3 totals 15 residues. The CDR3 sequence is CASSLGAGLNQPQHF. The CDR3 DNA is TGTGCCAGCAGTTTAGGGGCAGGGCTCAATCAGCCCCAGCATTTT.

In its sample, this clonotype was seen many times. The rearrangement joins TRBV2 to TRBJ1-6; D is ambiguous. This CDR3 region has 12 residues. V lost 5 bases to trimming and J lost 9 bases, with 8 bases between them. Germline V gene sequence: CDR1 SNHLY, CDR2 FYNNEI. The CDR3 sequence is CASSIPGSPLHF. CDR3 nucleotide sequence: TGTGCCAGCAGTATACCTGGTTCACCCCTCCACTTT.

This chain connects TRBV19 to TRBJ2-2, with D uncertain. This CDR3 has 14 residues. V lost 3 bases, J lost 0 bases, and 5 bases lay in between. CDR1 LNHDA and CDR2 SQIVND come from the germline V gene (reference sequence). This chain's CDR3 is CASSIDANTGELFF. The CDR3 DNA is TGTGCCAGTAGTATCGACGCGAACACCGGGGAGCTGTTTTTT.

The rearrangement joins TRBV28 to TRBJ2-2; D gene unclear. Germline CDR1 and CDR2: MDHEN and SYDVKM. V was shortened by 6 bases and J by 6 bases, with 14 bases between the two germline ends. This CDR3 has 14 residues. This CDR3 reads CASRLPYQAGELFF. In DNA form, the CDR3 reads TGTGCCAGCAGGCTACCCTACCAGGCCGGGGAGCTGTTTTTT.

This clonotype was detected only a few times. The rearrangement uses TRBV19 and TRBJ1-1; D unresolved. With 1 base removed from V and 0 bases from J, the gap between germline ends came to 3 bases. The CDR3 runs 13 residues. Germline V lookup: CDR1 LNHDA, CDR2 SQIVND (reference sequence). CDR3 residues: CASSIALNTEAFF. The CDR3 nucleotides are TGTGCCAGTAGTATAGCACTGAACACTGAAGCTTTCTTT.

The sample holds many counts of this clonotype. The rearrangement joins TRBV28 to TRBJ2-1; unclear D gene. The CDR3 has 13 amino acids. The germline V gene encodes CDR1 MDHEN and CDR2 SYDVKM. The ends were cut back, 6 bases at V and 5 bases at J, with 11 bases in the middle. The CDR3 spells CASSHYVDNEQFF. The CDR3 nucleotides read TGTGCCAGCAGCCATTACGTAGACAATGAGCAGTTCTTC.

This clonotype was counted ten times or more. V is TRBV7-9 and J is TRBJ2-5; D is perhaps TRBD1 (6 bases). Germline assignment: CDR1 SEHNR and CDR2 FQNEAQ (reference sequence). V gave up 11 bases and J gave up 1 base, with 11 bases separating them. CDR3 length: 12 amino acids. DNA of the CDR3: TGTGCCGGGGGCAGGGTCCAAGAGACCCAGTACTTC. Its protein product is CAGGRVQETQYF.

This clonotype appeared many times. The chain links TRBV30 to TRBJ1-1; D call uncertain. The CDR3 is 11 amino acids. The V end lost 1 base, the J end lost 6 bases, and 6 bases lay between the germline ends. CDR1 and CDR2 (germline): GTSNPN, SVGIG (reference sequence). The CDR3 coding sequence is TGTGCCTGGAGTGCGACCGCTGAAGCTTTCTTT. Residues: CAWSATAEAFF.

On this clonotype: A read error may explain this, as a much larger clone is one base away. DNA of the CDR3: TGTGCCGGCACAAGCACAGGGGAAGACACTGAAGCTTTCTTT. Translation: CAGTSTGEDTEAFF. The V and J genes are TRBV13 and TRBJ1-1; TRBD1 matches 7 bases. Germline CDR1 reads PRHDT; CDR2 reads FYEKMQ (reference sequence). The CDR3 has 14 residues. V lost 11 bases, J lost 3 bases, and 12 bases stayed unmatched.

There are many counts of this clonotype. This chain connects TRBV11-2 to TRBJ2-4; 8 bases match TRBD1. Unmatched junction bases numbered 7, after V lost 3 bases and J lost 6 bases. The CDR3 has 15 residues. CDR1 is SGHAT and CDR2 is FQNNGV in the germline V gene. The CDR3: CASSFGQGRLNIQYF. The CDR3 DNA reads as TGTGCCAGCAGCTTCGGACAGGGTCGCCTAAACATTCAGTACTTC.

The sample holds a few counts of this clonotype. The CDR3 spells CSVTTGTGVEKLFF. The CDR3 nucleotides read TGCAGCGTGACTACCGGGACAGGGGTGGAAAAACTGTTTTTT. This chain uses TRBV29-1 with TRBJ1-4, with TRBD1 matching over 10 bases. Germline trimming cut 6 bases from V and 8 bases from J; bases unmatched to any gene: 9. Germline V gives CDR1 SQVTM, CDR2 ANQGSEA. The CDR3 has 14 amino acids.

This clonotype showed up many times. This sequence joins TRBV5-5 and TRBJ1-1, with D hard to call. The CDR3 loop spans 14 amino acids. Per germline, CDR1 SGHKS and CDR2 YYEKEE (reference sequence). V was shortened by 1 base and J by 0 bases, with 7 bases between the two germline ends. In DNA, the CDR3 is TGTGCCAGCAGCTTGCGGAGCATGAACACTGAAGCTTTCTTT. As protein: CASSLRSMNTEAFF.

There are a few counts of this clonotype. V is TRBV3-1 and J is TRBJ2-2; the match to TRBD2 covers 11 bases. V shed 1 base, J shed 4 bases, and the junction held 5 bases outside the gene matches. Germline V gives CDR1 LGHDT, CDR2 YNNKEL (reference sequence). The CDR3 totals 17 residues. The CDR3 is CASSQAGTSGTTGELFF. Here the CDR3 DNA reads TGTGCCAGCAGCCAAGCTGGGACTAGCGGTACCACCGGGGAGCTGTTTTTT.

This clonotype was detected many times. An end of the junction does not agree with germline; a read error may underlie this. V gene TRBV2 combines with J gene TRBJ1-2; D is ambiguous. CDR1 and CDR2 (germline): SNHLY, FYNNEI. This CDR3 contains 13 residues. For the CDR3, the DNA is TGTGCCAGCTCTATCTTCCAGACGTATGACTACACCTTC. Its protein is CASSIFQTYDYTF.

This clonotype was recorded only once. One base away lies a much larger clone, so this may be a sequencing read error. The CDR3 DNA follows: TGTGCCAGCAGCTTCGCAGGGGTTGATGAAGCTTTCTTT. Translation gives CASSFAGVDEAFF. This chain links TRBV13 with TRBJ1-1, with D possibly matching TRBD1 (6 bases). V lost 3 bases and J 7 bases, leaving 12 bases between the germline ends. In germline, CDR1 is PRHDT, CDR2 FYEKMQ (reference sequence). CDR3 length: 13 amino acids.

The gene calls are TRBV4-1 and TRBJ2-5; D unclear. Germline CDR1 MGHRA, CDR2 YSYEKL. Trimming removed 0 bases at V and 0 bases at J, with 8 bases between. This CDR3 is built from 15 residues. The CDR3 bases are TGCGCCAGCAGCCAAGACGGCCAGGACCAAGAGACCCAGTACTTC. It encodes CASSQDGQDQETQYF.

This rearrangement joins TRBV4-2 to TRBJ1-2; weak D call: TRBD1 (5 bases). Between the trimmed V and J ends, which lost 1 base and 7 bases, there was a span of 22 bases. Germline V gives CDR1 LGHNA, CDR2 YNFKEQ. The CDR3 sequence is 17 residues long. The CDR3 nucleotides are TGTGCCAGCAGCCAAGCCTCAGTGGGGGACGTATATGGTGGCTACACCTTC. Amino acid sequence: CASSQASVGDVYGGYTF.

This chain connects TRBV5-1 to TRBJ2-2, with 9 bases matching TRBD2. CDR3 length: 17 amino acids. Germline CDR1 and CDR2: SGHRS and YFSETQ. V lost 0 bases, J lost 5 bases, and 8 bases stayed unmatched. In DNA form, the CDR3 reads TGCGCCAGCAGCTTGGGTCCTAGCGGGGATGGGACCGGGGAGCTGTTTTTT. It codes for CASSLGPSGDGTGELFF.

As to this clonotype: A single base separates this from a much larger clone, so it may be a read error. The chain carries TRBV2 and TRBJ1-5; D call uncertain. The CDR3 length is 13 residues. The germline V gene encodes CDR1 SNHLY and CDR2 FYNNEI. The CDR3 nucleotides are TGTGCCGGCAGTGCCCCATACAGTCAGCCCCAGCATTTT. Its protein is CAGSAPYSQPQHF.

The V and J genes are TRBV6-2 or TRBV6-3 and TRBJ2-3; no clear D gene. CDR3 length: 13 amino acids. The V gene's germline CDR1 is MNHEY and CDR2 SVGEGT. V was pared by 2 bases and J by 2 bases, with 5 bases between. Here the CDR3 DNA reads TGTGCCAGCAGTTACGACCACACAGATACGCAGTATTTT. Translating gives CASSYDHTDTQYF.

This clonotype was seen at least ten times. The chain has TRBV20-1 and TRBJ2-1; D not resolved. Looked up from germline, CDR1 is DFQATT and CDR2 is SNEGSKA (reference sequence). This CDR3 has 14 residues. V was cut by 1 base and J by 0 bases, with 7 bases left in between. CDR3 in DNA: TGCAGTGCTAGAGTAGGATTCTCCTACAATGAGCAGTTCTTC. Protein sequence: CSARVGFSYNEQFF.

This chain links TRBV3-1 with TRBJ2-3; D is unresolved. This CDR3 has 14 residues. The V end was cut by 4 bases, the J end by 7 bases, with 15 bases between. CDR1 and CDR2 from the germline V gene are LGHDT and YNNKEL (reference sequence). The CDR3 DNA is TGTGCCAGCAGCCTTTTATTAACTACACATACGCAGTATTTT. It encodes CASSLLLTTHTQYF.

At least ten counts were recorded for this clonotype. The chain uses TRBV6-1 and TRBJ1-2; 8 nucleotides match TRBD1. V was pared by 7 bases and J by 7 bases, with 14 bases of the junction left unmatched. Germline CDR1 is MNHNS and CDR2 is SASEGT. The CDR3 is made up of 15 amino acids. The CDR3 DNA sequence: TGTGCCAGCATTCCCGCCTTTGACAGGGGTGGTGGCTACACCTTC. This gives the protein CASIPAFDRGGGYTF.

The table lists this clonotype with a few counts. This chain joins TRBV19 and TRBJ1-1; D gene ambiguous. V was pared by 1 base and J by 5 bases, with 8 bases between. The CDR3 has 13 amino acids. Germline V gives CDR1 LNHDA, CDR2 SQIVND (reference sequence). The CDR3 spells CASSIATRTEAFF. The CDR3 DNA sequence: TGTGCCAGTAGTATAGCGACGCGGACTGAAGCTTTCTTT.

The chain combines TRBV7-8 with TRBJ2-5, with D maybe TRBD2 (6 bases). CDR1 SGHVS and CDR2 FQNEAQ come from the germline V gene. V dropped 2 bases and J dropped 5 bases, with 12 bases sitting between them. CDR3 length: 14 residues. The CDR3 nucleotides read TGTGCCAGCAGCTTACCAGGGAGCGGGGAGACCCAGTACTTC. Encoded protein: CASSLPGSGETQYF.